This T cell receptor beta chain was obtained from a study of T cells in Graves' hyperthyroidism and ophthalmopathy. Turning to the study itself: Blood from the periphery was taken at initial diagnosis, before any treatment.

In the ophthalmopathy cohort, Clinical Activity Score was at least 3, NOSPECS grade at least 4, and duration under 3 months. The TCR beta CDR3 regions underwent amplification using RNA transcripts as the source. First-round RT-PCR of the TCR CDR3 relied on the HTBI primer set. TCRdb recomputed calls from the multiplex PCR reads with MiXCR, one row per CDR3 protein. This table holds about 610,000 distinct CDR3 sequences, roughly 16% found once. The CDR3 length is 14 residues. J gave up 3 bases and V 6 bases, and 7 bases lay outside the gene matches. Germline CDR1 is DFQATT and CDR2 is SNEGSKA (reference sequence). The table lists this clonotype with a few counts.

The specimen sequenced was blood. The origin of this receptor is a woman in her thirties or forties with Graves' ophthalmopathy. The gene calls are TRBV20-1 and TRBJ2-3; the match to TRBD2 covers 9 bases. The DNA of the CDR3 is TGCAGTGCCGAGGCGGCGGGAGGGACAGATACGCAGTATTTT. Translating gives CSAEAAGGTDTQYF.